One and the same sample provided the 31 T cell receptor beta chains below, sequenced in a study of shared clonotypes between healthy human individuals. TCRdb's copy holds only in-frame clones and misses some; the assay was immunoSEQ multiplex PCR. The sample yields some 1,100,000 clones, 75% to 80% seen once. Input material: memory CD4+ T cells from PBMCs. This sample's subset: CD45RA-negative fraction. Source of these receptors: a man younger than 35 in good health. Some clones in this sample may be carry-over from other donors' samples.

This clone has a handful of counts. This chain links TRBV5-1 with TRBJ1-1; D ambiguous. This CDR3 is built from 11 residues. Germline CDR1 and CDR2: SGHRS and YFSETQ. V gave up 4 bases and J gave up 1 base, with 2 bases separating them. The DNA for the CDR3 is TGCGCCAGCAGCGAGAACACTGAAGCTTTCTTT. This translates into CASSENTEAFF.

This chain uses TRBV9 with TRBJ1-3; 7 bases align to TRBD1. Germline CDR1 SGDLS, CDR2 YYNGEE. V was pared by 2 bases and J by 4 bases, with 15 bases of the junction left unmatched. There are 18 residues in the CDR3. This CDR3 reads CASSVPSRGKEEGNTIYF. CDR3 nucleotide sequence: TGTGCCAGCAGCGTTCCCTCCAGGGGGAAGGAGGAGGGAAACACCATATATTTT.

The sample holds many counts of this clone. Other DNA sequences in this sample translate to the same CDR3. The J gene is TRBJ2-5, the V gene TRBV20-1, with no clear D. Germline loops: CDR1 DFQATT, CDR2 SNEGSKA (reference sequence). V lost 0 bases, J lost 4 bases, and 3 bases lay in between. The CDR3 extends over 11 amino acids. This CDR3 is CSARERETQYF. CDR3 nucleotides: TGCAGTGCTAGAGAGAGAGAGACCCAGTACTTC.

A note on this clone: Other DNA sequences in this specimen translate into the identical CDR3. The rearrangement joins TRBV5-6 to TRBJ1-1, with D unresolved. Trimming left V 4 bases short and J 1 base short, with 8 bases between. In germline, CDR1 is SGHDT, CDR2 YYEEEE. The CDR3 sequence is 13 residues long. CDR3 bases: TGTGCCAGCAGCCTCGGACGGAACACTGAAGCTTTCTTT. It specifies CASSLGRNTEAFF.

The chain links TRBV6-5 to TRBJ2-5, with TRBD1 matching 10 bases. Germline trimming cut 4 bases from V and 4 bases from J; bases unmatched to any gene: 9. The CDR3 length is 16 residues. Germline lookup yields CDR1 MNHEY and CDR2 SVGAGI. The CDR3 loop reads CASSFRRDRGRETQYF. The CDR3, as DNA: TGTGCCAGCAGTTTTCGTCGGGACAGGGGAAGAGAGACCCAGTACTTC.

CDR3 protein: CASSVEGAVRNEQFF. The CDR3, as DNA: TGTGCCAGCAGCGTAGAGGGGGCGGTCAGGAATGAGCAGTTCTTC. V usage is TRBV9 and J usage is TRBJ2-1, with 7 bases identical to TRBD1. The CDR3 contains 15 residues. Trimming removed 0 bases from V and 7 bases from J; junction bases left unmatched: 7. CDR1 and CDR2 from the germline V gene are SGDLS and YYNGEE.

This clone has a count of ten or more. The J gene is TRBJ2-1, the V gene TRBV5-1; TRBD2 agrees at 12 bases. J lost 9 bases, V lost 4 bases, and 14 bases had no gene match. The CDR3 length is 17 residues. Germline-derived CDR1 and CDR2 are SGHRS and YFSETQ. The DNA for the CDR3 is TGCGCCAGCAGCCTTCAGACTAGCGGGAGCCCTGGTAGTGAGCAGTTCTTC. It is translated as CASSLQTSGSPGSEQFF.

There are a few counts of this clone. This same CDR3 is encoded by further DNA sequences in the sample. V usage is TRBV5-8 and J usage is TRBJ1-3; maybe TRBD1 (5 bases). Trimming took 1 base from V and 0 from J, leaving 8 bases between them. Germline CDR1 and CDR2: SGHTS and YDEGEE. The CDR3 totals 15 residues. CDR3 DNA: TGTGCCAGCAGCTTGCAGGGCTCCTCTGGAAACACCATATATTTT. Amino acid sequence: CASSLQGSSGNTIYF.

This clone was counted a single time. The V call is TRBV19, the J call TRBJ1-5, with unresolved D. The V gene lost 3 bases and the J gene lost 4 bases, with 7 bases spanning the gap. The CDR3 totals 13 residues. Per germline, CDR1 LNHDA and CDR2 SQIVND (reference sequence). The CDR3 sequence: CASSMVVNQPQHF. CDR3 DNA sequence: TGTGCCAGTAGTATGGTTGTTAATCAGCCCCAGCATTTT. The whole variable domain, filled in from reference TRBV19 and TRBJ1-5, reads DGGITQSPKYLFRKEGQNVTLSCEQNLNHDAMYWYRQDPGQGLRLIYYSQIVNDFQKGDIAEGYSVSREKKESFPLTVTSAQKNPTAFYLCASSMVVNQPQHFGDGTRLSIL.

Here the CDR3 DNA reads TGTGCCAGCAGTCCCCGCGGTAGCGGGAGGGAGACCCAGTACTTC. Translation gives CASSPRGSGRETQYF. V usage is TRBV28 and J usage is TRBJ2-5, with 10 nucleotides matching TRBD2. This CDR3 region has 15 residues. V lost 5 bases and J lost 5; bases outside the gene matches: 8. Germline lookup yields CDR1 MDHEN and CDR2 SYDVKM.

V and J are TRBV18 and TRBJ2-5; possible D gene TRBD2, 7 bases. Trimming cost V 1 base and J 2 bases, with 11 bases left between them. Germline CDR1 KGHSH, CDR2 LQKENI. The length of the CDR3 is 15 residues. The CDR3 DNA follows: TGTGCCAGCTCACCACTCGGGGGGCAACAAGAGACCCAGTACTTC. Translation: CASSPLGGQQETQYF.

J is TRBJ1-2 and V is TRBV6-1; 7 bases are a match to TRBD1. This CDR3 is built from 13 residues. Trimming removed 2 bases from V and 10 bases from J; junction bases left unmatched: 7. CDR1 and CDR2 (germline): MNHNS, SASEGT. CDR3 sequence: CASSEPTGRPYTF. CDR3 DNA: TGTGCCAGCAGTGAACCGACAGGGAGGCCCTACACCTTC.

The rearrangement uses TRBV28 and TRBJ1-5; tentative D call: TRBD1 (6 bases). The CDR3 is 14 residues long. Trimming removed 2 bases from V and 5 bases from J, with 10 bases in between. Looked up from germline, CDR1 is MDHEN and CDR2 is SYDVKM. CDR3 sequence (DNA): TGTGCCAGCAGTTTAATACAGGGTCATCAGCCCCAGCATTTT. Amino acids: CASSLIQGHQPQHF.

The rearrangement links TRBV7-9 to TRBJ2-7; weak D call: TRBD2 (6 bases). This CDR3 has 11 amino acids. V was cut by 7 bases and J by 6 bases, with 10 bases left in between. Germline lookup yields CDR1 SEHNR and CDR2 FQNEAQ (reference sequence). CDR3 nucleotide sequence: TGTGCCAGCACCCAAGCGGGCGAGCAGTACTTC. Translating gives CASTQAGEQYF.

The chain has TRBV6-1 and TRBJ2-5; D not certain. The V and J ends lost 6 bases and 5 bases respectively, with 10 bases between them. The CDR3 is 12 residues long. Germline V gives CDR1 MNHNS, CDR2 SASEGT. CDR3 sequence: CASSELWETQYF. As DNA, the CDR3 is TGTGCCAGCAGCGAGCTTTGGGAGACCCAGTACTTC.

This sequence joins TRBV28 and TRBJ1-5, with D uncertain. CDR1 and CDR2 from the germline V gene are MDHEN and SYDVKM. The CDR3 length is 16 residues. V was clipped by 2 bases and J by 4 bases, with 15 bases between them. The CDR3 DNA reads TGTGCCAGCAGTTTAGTAGCGGGTCAGCAAAATCAGCCCCAGCATTTT. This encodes CASSLVAGQQNQPQHF. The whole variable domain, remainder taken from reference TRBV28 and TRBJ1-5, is DVKVTQSSRYLVKRTGEKVFLECVQDMDHENMFWYRQDPGLGLRLIYFSYDVKMKEKGDIPEGYSVSREKKERFSLILESASTNQTSMYLCASSLVAGQQNQPQHFGDGTRLSIL.

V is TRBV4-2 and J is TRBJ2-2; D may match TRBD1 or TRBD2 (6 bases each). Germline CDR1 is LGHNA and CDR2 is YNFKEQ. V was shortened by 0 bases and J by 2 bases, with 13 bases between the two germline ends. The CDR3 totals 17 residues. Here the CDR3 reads CASSQESGGTNTGELFF. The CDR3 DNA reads TGTGCCAGCAGCCAAGAGTCCGGCGGGACAAACACCGGGGAGCTGTTTTTT.

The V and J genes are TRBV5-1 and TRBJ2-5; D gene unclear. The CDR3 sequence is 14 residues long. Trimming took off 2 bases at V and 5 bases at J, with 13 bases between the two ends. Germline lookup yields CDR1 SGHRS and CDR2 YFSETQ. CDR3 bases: TGCGCCAGCAGCTTTCAGGCCCAGGAGGAGACCCAGTACTTC. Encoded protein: CASSFQAQEETQYF. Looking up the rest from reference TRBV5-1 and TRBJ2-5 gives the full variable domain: KAGVTQTPRYLIKTRGQQVTLSCSPISGHRSVSWYQQTPGQGLQFLFEYFSETQRNKGNFPGRFSGRQFSNSRSEMNVSTLELGDSALYLCASSFQAQEETQYFGPGTRLLVL.

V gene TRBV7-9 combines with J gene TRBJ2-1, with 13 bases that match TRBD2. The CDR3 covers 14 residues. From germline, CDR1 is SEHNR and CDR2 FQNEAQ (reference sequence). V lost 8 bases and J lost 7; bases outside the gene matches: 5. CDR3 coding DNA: TGTGCCAGCGGGACTAGCGGGACTACGAATGAGCAGTTCTTC. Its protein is CASGTSGTTNEQFF.

The CDR3 DNA is TGCGCCAGCAGCCTCGACCCGGGACTAGCGGGATCAGATACGCAGTATTTT. The encoded protein is CASSLDPGLAGSDTQYF. This chain connects TRBV5-1 to TRBJ2-3; 13 bases agree with TRBD2. The CDR3 covers 17 residues. J gave up 4 bases and V 4 bases, and 9 bases lay outside the gene matches. The germline V gene has CDR1 SGHRS and CDR2 YFSETQ. Full variable domain (missing parts from reference TRBV5-1 and TRBJ2-3): KAGVTQTPRYLIKTRGQQVTLSCSPISGHRSVSWYQQTPGQGLQFLFEYFSETQRNKGNFPGRFSGRQFSNSRSEMNVSTLELGDSALYLCASSLDPGLAGSDTQYFGPGTRLTVL.

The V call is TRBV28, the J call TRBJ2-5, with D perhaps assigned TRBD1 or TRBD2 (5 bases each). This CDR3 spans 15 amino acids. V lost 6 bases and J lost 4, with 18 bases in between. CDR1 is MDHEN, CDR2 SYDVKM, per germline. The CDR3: CASRNQMGVRETQYF. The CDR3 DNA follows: TGTGCCAGCAGAAACCAAATGGGGGTAAGAGAGACCCAGTACTTC.

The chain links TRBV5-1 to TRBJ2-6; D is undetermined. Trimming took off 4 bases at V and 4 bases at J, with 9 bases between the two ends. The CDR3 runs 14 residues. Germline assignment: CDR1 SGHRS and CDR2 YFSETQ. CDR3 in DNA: TGCGCCAGCAGCCCAACGGAGGGGGCCAACGTCCTGACTTTC. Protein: CASSPTEGANVLTF.

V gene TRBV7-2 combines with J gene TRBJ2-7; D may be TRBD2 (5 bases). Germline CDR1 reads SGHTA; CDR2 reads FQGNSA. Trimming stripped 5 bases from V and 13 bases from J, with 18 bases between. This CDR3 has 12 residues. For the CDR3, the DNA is TGTGCCAGCAGCGCAATGGGAGCACCTAAATACTTC. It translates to CASSAMGAPKYF.

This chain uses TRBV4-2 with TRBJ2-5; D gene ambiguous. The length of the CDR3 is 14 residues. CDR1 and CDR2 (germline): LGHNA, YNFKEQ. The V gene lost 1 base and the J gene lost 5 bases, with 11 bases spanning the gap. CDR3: CASSQGVGWETQYF. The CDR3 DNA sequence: TGTGCCAGCAGCCAAGGTGTAGGGTGGGAGACCCAGTACTTC.

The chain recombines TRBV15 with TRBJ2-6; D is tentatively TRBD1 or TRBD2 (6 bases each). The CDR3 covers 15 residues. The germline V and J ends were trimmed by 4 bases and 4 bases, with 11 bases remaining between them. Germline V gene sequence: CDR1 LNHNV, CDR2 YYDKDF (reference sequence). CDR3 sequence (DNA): TGTGCCACCAGCATCCGGGGGCCCGGGGCCAACGTCCTGACTTTC. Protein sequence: CATSIRGPGANVLTF.

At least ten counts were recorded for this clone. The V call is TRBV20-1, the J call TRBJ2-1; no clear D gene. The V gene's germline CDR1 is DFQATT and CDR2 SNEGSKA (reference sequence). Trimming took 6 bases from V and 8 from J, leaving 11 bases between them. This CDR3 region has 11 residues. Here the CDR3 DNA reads TGCAGTGCCCGCCGGACGGATGAGCAGTTCTTC. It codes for CSARRTDEQFF.

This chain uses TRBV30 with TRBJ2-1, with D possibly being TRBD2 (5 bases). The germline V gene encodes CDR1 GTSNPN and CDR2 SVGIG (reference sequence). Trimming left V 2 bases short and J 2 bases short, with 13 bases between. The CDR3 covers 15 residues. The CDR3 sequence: CAWSTLERTYNEQFF. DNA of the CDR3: TGTGCCTGGAGTACACTAGAACGAACCTACAATGAGCAGTTCTTC.

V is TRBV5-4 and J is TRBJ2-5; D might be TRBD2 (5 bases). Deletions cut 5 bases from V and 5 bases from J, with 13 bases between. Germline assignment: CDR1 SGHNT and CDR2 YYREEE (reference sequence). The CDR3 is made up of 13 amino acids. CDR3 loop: CASSSPEEETQYF. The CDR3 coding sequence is TGTGCCAGCAGTTCGCCGGAGGAGGAGACCCAGTACTTC.

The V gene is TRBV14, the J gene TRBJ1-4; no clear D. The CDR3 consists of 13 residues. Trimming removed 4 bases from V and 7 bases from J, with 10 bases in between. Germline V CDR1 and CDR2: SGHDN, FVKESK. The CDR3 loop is CASSRTLSEKLFF. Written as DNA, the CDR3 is TGTGCCAGCAGCCGTACCCTGTCTGAAAAACTGTTTTTT.

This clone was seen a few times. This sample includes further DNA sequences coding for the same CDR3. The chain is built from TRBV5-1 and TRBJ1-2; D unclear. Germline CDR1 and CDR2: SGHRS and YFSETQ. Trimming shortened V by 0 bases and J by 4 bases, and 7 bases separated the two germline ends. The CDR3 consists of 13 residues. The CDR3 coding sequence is TGCGCCAGCAGCTTGGGTGGGAGCTATGGCTACACCTTC. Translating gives CASSLGGSYGYTF.

The CDR3 protein is CSAYEADTQYF. The CDR3, as DNA: TGCAGTGCTTATGAAGCAGATACGCAGTATTTT. This chain connects TRBV20-1 to TRBJ2-3; no firm D call. The V and J ends lost 5 bases and 4 bases respectively, with 7 bases between them. The CDR3 sequence is 11 residues long. Germline CDR1 reads DFQATT; CDR2 reads SNEGSKA (reference sequence).